This entry lists 27 T cell receptor beta chains sequenced from one sample in a study of blood T cell repertoires in COVID-19. Assay: immunoSEQ multiplex PCR; the TCRdb copy retains only in-frame clones and omits some. The table has fewer than 350,000 clones, 85% to 90% seen once; the top ten hold approximately 12%. The material sequenced was peripheral blood. Receptors were obtained from a woman aged 25 to 39 with COVID-19, enrolled during active disease.

The chain recombines TRBV2 with TRBJ2-1; D perhaps matches TRBD1 (5 bases). V was trimmed by 5 bases and J by 6 bases, leaving 8 bases between them. This CDR3 comprises 12 residues. The germline gives CDR1 SNHLY, CDR2 FYNNEI. CDR3 sequence reads: CASSRQINEQFF. CDR3 nucleotide sequence: TGTGCCAGCAGTCGACAGATCAATGAGCAGTTCTTC. Supplemented by reference TRBV2 and TRBJ2-1, the full variable domain reads EPEVTQTPSHQVTQMGQEVILRCVPISNHLYFYWYRQILGQKVEFLVSFYNNEISEKSEIFDDQFSVERPDGSNFTLKIRSTKLEDSAMYFCASSRQINEQFFGPGTRLTVL.

The chain carries TRBV4-1 and TRBJ2-4; D gene uncertain. Trimming removed 4 bases from V and 2 bases from J, with 15 bases in between. Germline V CDR1 and CDR2: MGHRA, YSYEKL. This CDR3 contains 16 residues. As DNA, the CDR3 is TGCGCCAGCAGCCCCCTCTATGGTCTAACCAAAAACATTCAGTACTTC. Protein sequence: CASSPLYGLTKNIQYF.

The CDR3 coding sequence is TGTGCCAGCAGCTTAGAAGGGGCGGGACAGCCCCAGCATTTT. It translates to CASSLEGAGQPQHF. V gene TRBV7-9 combines with J gene TRBJ1-5; D might be TRBD1 (5 bases). The V end lost 1 base, the J end lost 7 bases, and 11 bases lay between the germline ends. The CDR3 is made up of 14 amino acids. Looked up from germline, CDR1 is SEHNR and CDR2 is FQNEAQ (reference sequence). Full variable domain (rest looked up from reference TRBV7-9 and TRBJ1-5): DTGVSQNPRHKITKRGQNVTFRCDPISEHNRLYWYRQTLGQGPEFLTYFQNEAQLEKSRLLSDRFSAERPKGSFSTLEIQRTEQGDSAMYLCASSLEGAGQPQHFGDGTRLSIL.

The chain uses TRBV2 and TRBJ2-5; weak D call: TRBD2 (6 bases). Deletions cut 7 bases from V and 5 bases from J, with 14 bases between. CDR3 length: 13 amino acids. Germline V gives CDR1 SNHLY, CDR2 FYNNEI. The CDR3 DNA reads TGTGCCAGCATCGGGGGAGGATTGGAGACCCAGTACTTC. Translated: CASIGGGLETQYF.

This sequence joins TRBV6-2 or TRBV6-3 and TRBJ2-1; 10 positions agree with TRBD1. Germline V CDR1 and CDR2: MNHEY, SVGEGT. V trimming: 6 bases; J trimming: 5 bases; junction bases outside the gene matches: 10. This CDR3 spans 16 amino acids. The CDR3 DNA reads as TGTGCCAGCAGCGATCAGGGACAGGGGAGGCACAATGAGCAGTTCTTC. Translated: CASSDQGQGRHNEQFF.

This chain joins TRBV5-1 and TRBJ1-2, with 9 bases lining up with TRBD1. This CDR3 has 14 residues. The germline gives CDR1 SGHRS, CDR2 YFSETQ. The junction had 8 bases not matched to a gene; V was cut back by 7 bases and J by 4 bases. The CDR3 region has the DNA TGCGCCAGCTTTCCGGGACAGGGATTCTATGGCTACACCTTC. Translated, it gives CASFPGQGFYGYTF.

V is TRBV19 and J is TRBJ1-5, with TRBD1 matching over 9 bases. The germline V gene encodes CDR1 LNHDA and CDR2 SQIVND (reference sequence). Trimming removed 5 bases from V and 5 bases from J; junction bases left unmatched: 4. The length of the CDR3 is 14 residues. The CDR3 reads CASSSGTGYQPQHF. In DNA, the CDR3 is TGTGCCAGTAGTTCCGGGACAGGGTATCAGCCCCAGCATTTT.

The chain links TRBV5-6 to TRBJ1-1; no definite D call. The germline V gene has CDR1 SGHDT and CDR2 YYEEEE. The CDR3 is 14 amino acids. V was pared by 0 bases and J by 3 bases, with 9 bases between. CDR3 coding DNA: TGTGCCAGCAGCTTGGCCTTCGGGGACACTGAAGCTTTCTTT. As protein: CASSLAFGDTEAFF.

The CDR3 region has the DNA TGTGCCAGCAGCCAGCGGACCTATGGCTACACCTTC. Its protein is CASSQRTYGYTF. This rearrangement joins TRBV9 to TRBJ1-2, with no clear D. This CDR3 contains 12 residues. V lost 4 bases to trimming and J lost 4 bases, with 8 bases between them. The germline V gene encodes CDR1 SGDLS and CDR2 YYNGEE.

The table lists this clone with a few counts. The chain employs TRBV28 and TRBJ1-1; D is undetermined. V was pared by 6 bases and J by 4 bases, with 6 bases between. There are 11 residues in the CDR3. CDR1 is MDHEN, CDR2 SYDVKM, per germline. CDR3 protein: CASSRLTEAFF. The CDR3 coding sequence is TGTGCCAGCAGCCGACTCACTGAAGCTTTCTTT. Supplemented by reference TRBV28 and TRBJ1-1, the full variable domain reads DVKVTQSSRYLVKRTGEKVFLECVQDMDHENMFWYRQDPGLGLRLIYFSYDVKMKEKGDIPEGYSVSREKKERFSLILESASTNQTSMYLCASSRLTEAFFGQGTRLTVV.

The J gene is TRBJ2-2, the V gene TRBV4-1; TRBD2 matches at 7 bases. Trimming at V came to 6 bases and at J to 4 bases, leaving 11 bases not matched to a gene. In germline, CDR1 is MGHRA, CDR2 YSYEKL. The CDR3 is made up of 16 amino acids. The chain's CDR3 is CASRPRVWEGTGELFF. The DNA of the CDR3 is TGCGCCAGCAGACCCAGGGTTTGGGAGGGCACCGGGGAGCTGTTTTTT.

This clone has a single count. This chain connects TRBV5-4 to TRBJ1-3; 10 bases are a match to TRBD1. The CDR3 has 15 amino acids. With 9 bases clipped from V and 6 bases from J, the junction kept 12 bases outside the gene matches. From germline, CDR1 is SGHNT and CDR2 YYREEE (reference sequence). CDR3 in DNA: TGTGCCATTCAAGAGGACAGGGGGAGGGAAAACACCATATATTTT. Its translation: CAIQEDRGRENTIYF.

The chain has TRBV23-1 and TRBJ2-6; tentative D call: TRBD1 (5 bases). TRBV23-1 carries the ORF label, with uncertain function. This CDR3 comprises 15 residues. The V gene lost 8 bases and the J gene lost 2 bases, with 13 bases spanning the gap. The CDR3: CASPQGPPGANVLTF. CDR3 coding DNA: TGCGCCAGCCCTCAGGGTCCCCCTGGGGCCAACGTCCTGACTTTC.

The chain employs TRBV5-1 and TRBJ2-1; a weak D match, TRBD1 (6 bases). This CDR3 is built from 15 residues. The ends were cut back, 1 base at V and 2 bases at J, with 10 bases in the middle. Germline CDR1 and CDR2: SGHRS and YFSETQ. CDR3 sequence: CASSLQGSAYNEQFF. CDR3 coding DNA: TGCGCCAGCAGCTTGCAGGGGTCTGCCTACAATGAGCAGTTCTTC. The full variable domain, completed using reference TRBV5-1 and TRBJ2-1, is KAGVTQTPRYLIKTRGQQVTLSCSPISGHRSVSWYQQTPGQGLQFLFEYFSETQRNKGNFPGRFSGRQFSNSRSEMNVSTLELGDSALYLCASSLQGSAYNEQFFGPGTRLTVL.

The chain has TRBV27 and TRBJ1-4, with D possibly matching TRBD1 (5 bases). V was trimmed by 3 bases and J by 8 bases, leaving 22 bases between them. This CDR3 is built from 17 residues. CDR1 and CDR2 (germline): MNHEY, SMNVEV (reference sequence). CDR3 residues: CASSFHGRVSQGEKLFF. CDR3 sequence (DNA): TGTGCCAGCAGTTTCCACGGACGAGTCTCTCAGGGCGAAAAACTGTTTTTT.

The chain has TRBV14 and TRBJ1-1; D not resolved. Trimming pared 6 bases from V and 2 bases from J, leaving 10 bases between. This CDR3 is 13 amino acids long. The germline V gene encodes CDR1 SGHDN and CDR2 FVKESK. CDR3 nucleotide sequence: TGTGCCAGCAGTCGAACACCTAACACTGAAGCTTTCTTT. Protein sequence: CASSRTPNTEAFF.

The gene calls are TRBV5-1 and TRBJ2-1, with TRBD2 matching 14 bases. CDR1 and CDR2 (germline): SGHRS, YFSETQ. The CDR3 totals 17 residues. With V trimmed by 0 bases and J by 7 bases, 6 bases remained unmatched. CDR3 in amino acids: CASSLGLAGGYANEQFF. CDR3 in DNA: TGCGCCAGCAGCTTGGGACTAGCGGGGGGGTATGCGAATGAGCAGTTCTTC.

CDR3 residues: CATSAPGLRYNEQFF. For the CDR3, the DNA is TGTGCCACCAGCGCACCGGGACTCCGCTACAATGAGCAGTTCTTC. V is TRBV15 and J is TRBJ2-1; maybe TRBD2 (6 bases). With 5 bases removed from V and 3 bases from J, the gap between germline ends came to 14 bases. The CDR3 covers 15 residues. Germline V CDR1 and CDR2: LNHNV, YYDKDF (reference sequence).

The chain links TRBV19 to TRBJ2-3; the match to TRBD2 covers 7 bases. CDR3 length: 15 residues. Per germline, CDR1 LNHDA and CDR2 SQIVND (reference sequence). The trim removed 7 bases at V and 0 bases at J, leaving 7 bases unmatched. CDR3 DNA sequence: TGTGCCAGTATGATAACTAGCGTAAGCACAGATACGCAGTATTTT. It codes for CASMITSVSTDTQYF.

The rearrangement links TRBV3-1 (or the pseudogene TRBV3-2) to TRBJ2-3; D remains ambiguous. The V gene's germline CDR1 is LGHDT and CDR2 YNNKEL (reference sequence). The CDR3 spans 16 residues. V dropped 1 base and J dropped 2 bases, with 13 bases sitting between them. The CDR3 bases are TGTGCCAGCAGCCAAGGGATTCTAGTCGACACAGATACGCAGTATTTT. It codes for CASSQGILVDTDTQYF.

A word on this clone: Other DNA variants within this sample encode the same CDR3. CDR3 loop: CASSSRQGNQPQHF. DNA of the CDR3: TGTGCCAGCAGTTCAAGACAGGGCAATCAGCCCCAGCATTTT. The rearrangement links TRBV27 to TRBJ1-5; weak D call: TRBD1 (6 bases). Germline lookup yields CDR1 MNHEY and CDR2 SMNVEV (reference sequence). This CDR3 comprises 14 residues. Trimming took 4 bases from V and 2 from J, leaving 9 bases between them.

This sequence joins TRBV6-1 and TRBJ1-6; D ambiguous. V gave up 3 bases and J gave up 8 bases, with 5 bases separating them. Germline-derived CDR1 and CDR2 are MNHNS and SASEGT. The CDR3 is 12 amino acids. Here the CDR3 DNA reads TGTGCCAGCAGTGATACTCATTCACCCCTCCACTTT. As protein: CASSDTHSPLHF.

This chain joins TRBV18 and TRBJ2-5; tentatively, D is TRBD2 (6 bases). V lost 5 bases, J lost 1 base, and 11 bases lay in between. In germline, CDR1 is KGHSH, CDR2 LQKENI. This CDR3 has 14 residues. The CDR3 nucleotides are TGTGCCAGCTCAACGACTAGTTCCCAAGAGACCCAGTACTTC. This translates into CASSTTSSQETQYF.

The chain recombines TRBV6-6 with TRBJ1-2; 9 nucleotides line up with TRBD1. V shed 9 bases and J 5 bases; nucleotides not matched to a gene: 16. The germline gives CDR1 MNHNY, CDR2 SVGAGI (reference sequence). The CDR3 has 16 residues. The CDR3 DNA is TGTGCCAGTTCCACCGGTCCCGGGACAGGGACATATGGCTACACCTTC. It is translated as CASSTGPGTGTYGYTF.

V and J are TRBV5-1 and TRBJ2-1; D uncertain. V was trimmed by 2 bases and J by 3 bases, leaving 15 bases between them. This CDR3 has 16 amino acids. Germline V CDR1 and CDR2: SGHRS, YFSETQ. Here the CDR3 reads CASSFSPDNYYNEQFF. The CDR3, as DNA: TGCGCCAGCAGCTTTTCACCAGATAACTACTACAATGAGCAGTTCTTC.

V is TRBV5-1 and J is TRBJ1-1; a weak D match, TRBD1 (6 bases). The CDR3 is 17 residues long. Trimming took 4 bases from V and 5 from J, leaving 24 bases between them. Germline V gene data show CDR1 as SGHRS and CDR2 as YFSETQ. The CDR3 coding sequence is TGCGCCAGCAGCAGTCAGGGGTCCCCTCGGTTGTTTACTGAAGCTTTCTTT. Amino acids: CASSSQGSPRLFTEAFF.

The chain uses TRBV5-1 and TRBJ1-2, with TRBD1 matching over 11 bases. V trimming: 4 bases; J trimming: 6 bases; junction bases outside the gene matches: 5. This CDR3 region has 14 residues. From germline, CDR1 is SGHRS and CDR2 YFSETQ. The CDR3 DNA is TGCGCCAGCAGCCGGACAGGGGGCGCGAATGGCTACACCTTC. Protein product: CASSRTGGANGYTF.